The rows below give T cell receptor beta chains drawn from one sample of a study of identical twins. TCRdb re-analysed the 5' RACE reads in MiXCR, keeping a single row per CDR3 protein. Here the sample spans around 480,000 distinct CDR3 sequences, approximately 15% being singletons. The data also belong to a second study, concerning yellow fever vaccine responses in identical twins.

The sample was CD4+ T cells sorted from blood. The receptor source for this set is a woman younger than 30 in good health. Each CDR3 is given with its conserved first and last residue. D genes are given only for firm matches. A row's size may be missing; if present it is once, few, many or a size class.

d_call j_call clone_size v_call cdr3_nt cdr3_aa
- TRBJ2-6 - TRBV7-9 TGTGCCAGCAGCTTACCAGGGAGTCCTGGGGCCAACGTCCTGACTTTC CASSLPGSPGANVLTF
TRBD2 TRBJ2-5 - TRBV5-1 TGCGCCAGCAGCCGCTTCGGTAGCGGGAGAGGAGAGACCCAGTACTTC CASSRFGSGRGETQYF
TRBD2 TRBJ2-7 few TRBV10-3 TGTGCCATCAGTGTTGCGGGGGACTACGAGCAGTACTTC CAISVAGDYEQYF
- TRBJ2-5 - TRBV14 TGTGCCAGCAGCCACCGAGGGGGAAGACAAGAGACCCAGTACTTC CASSHRGGRQETQYF
- TRBJ2-1 - TRBV24-1 TGTGCCACCAGTGCAAGGGCTGGGAATGAGCAGTTCTTC CATSARAGNEQFF
TRBD1 TRBJ2-4 few TRBV18 TGTGCCAGCTCACCACTGAGTCTCCGACAGGGGACCGTGGACATTCAGTACTTC CASSPLSLRQGTVDIQYF
TRBD2 TRBJ2-5 many TRBV7-2 TGTGCCAGCAGCTTAGGACTAGCGGGGCTAGAGACCCAGTACTTC CASSLGLAGLETQYF
- TRBJ2-3 few TRBV6-2/TRBV6-3 TGTGCCAGCAGTTACTCGAACTCCCTACTTAGCACAGATACGCAGTATTTT CASSYSNSLLSTDTQYF
TRBD2 TRBJ2-2 many TRBV5-6 TGTGCCAGCAGCTACGGACTAGCGGGAAAGTCCGGGGAGCTGTTTTTT CASSYGLAGKSGELFF
- TRBJ2-1 - TRBV29-1 TGCAGCGTTGAGAGGGACCACTACAATGAGCAGTTCTTC CSVERDHYNEQFF
TRBD1 TRBJ1-5 - TRBV2 TGTGCCAGCAGTCCACGGGACAGCTATAGCAATCAGCCCCAGCATTTT CASSPRDSYSNQPQHF
- TRBJ1-1 many TRBV11-2 TGTGCCAGCAGCCTCCAGGGTGAACACACTGAAGCTTTCTTT CASSLQGEHTEAFF
TRBD1 TRBJ2-2 many TRBV5-1 TGCGCCAGCAGCTCCCGTGGAGGACAGGGACACGGGGAGCTGTTTTTT CASSSRGGQGHGELFF
- TRBJ2-2 few TRBV5-1 TGCGCCACCCCGACAGGGGAGGGCACCGGGGAGCTGTTTTTT CATPTGEGTGELFF
TRBD1 TRBJ2-5 many TRBV5-1 TGCGCCAGCAGCTTGGGGGACAGGGATGAAGAGACCCAGTACTTC CASSLGDRDEETQYF
- TRBJ1-5 many TRBV7-2 TGTGCCAGCAGCTTATATGGGGGCGGGCCCCAGCATTTT CASSLYGGGPQHF
TRBD1 TRBJ2-7 - TRBV29-1 TGCAGCGTTGAACCGGGACAGGGGGCTCCGGGGGAGCAGTACTTC CSVEPGQGAPGEQYF
- TRBJ2-1 - TRBV3-1 TGTGCCAGCAGCCAGAGGGTGATAGGCGGCCTCAATGAGCAGTTCTTC CASSQRVIGGLNEQFF
- TRBJ2-1 - TRBV7-2 TGTGCCAGCAGCCCCCCGGGAACCCCAAGGGGGCAGTTCTTC CASSPPGTPRGQFF
TRBD2 TRBJ2-7 few TRBV6-1 TGTGCCAGCAGAGGGACTAGTTTAGGCTACGAGCAGTACTTC CASRGTSLGYEQYF
- TRBJ2-6 - TRBV19 TGTGCCAGTAGTATAGACGGGGCGCGGGGGGCCAACGTCCTGACTTTC CASSIDGARGANVLTF
- TRBJ1-6 - TRBV6-1 TGTGCCAGCAGTCTTAAAAATTATAATTCACCCCTCCACTTT CASSLKNYNSPLHF
- TRBJ2-3 few TRBV19 TGTGCCAGTAACGTGTACCCCGACACAGATACGCAGTATTTT CASNVYPDTDTQYF
TRBD2 TRBJ2-1 - TRBV11-2 TGTGCCAGCAGCTCGTTTCTGGGTAGCGGGGCGCTCTCCTACAATGAGCAGTTCTTC CASSSFLGSGALSYNEQFF
TRBD2 TRBJ2-1 - TRBV12-3/TRBV12-4 TGTGCCAGCAGCCCTCCCGAGGCGGGGGTGGACAATGAGCAGTTCTTC CASSPPEAGVDNEQFF
- TRBJ2-3 few TRBV12-3/TRBV12-4 TGTGCCAGCAGCCGTCTAGACGTACGGTGGAATACGCAGTATTTT CASSRLDVRWNTQYF
- TRBJ2-7 few TRBV5-8 TGTGCCAGCAGCTTGTCGGGGGTGCCTTACGAGCAGTACTTC CASSLSGVPYEQYF
- TRBJ1-6 few TRBV30 TGTGCCTGGAGACTTACAGCGGGGAGCTCACCCCTCCACTTT CAWRLTAGSSPLHF
- TRBJ2-7 few TRBV20-1 TGCAGTGCCGAGGAGAATTCGAACGAGCAGTACTTC CSAEENSNEQYF
- TRBJ2-7 - TRBV29-1 TGCAGCGTTTCAAGGACTCCAGCCTACGAGCAGTACTTC CSVSRTPAYEQYF